Listed here are 9 T cell receptor beta chains from one sample, sequenced in a study of T cells after yellow fever vaccination. TCRdb used MiXCR to reprocess the 5' RACE reads, holding one entry per CDR3 protein. In the table there are hundreds of thousands of distinct CDR3 sequences, around 12% of which are singletons. Sequencing was performed on CD4+ T cells sorted from PBMCs, taken 15 days after the yellow fever booster vaccination. The source of these receptors is a man aged 18 to 30 who received the YFV17D yellow fever vaccine.

This clonotype was seen a few times. CDR3 sequence reads: CASSLAPGNQPQHF. The DNA for the CDR3 is TGTGCCAGCAGCTTAGCACCGGGCAATCAGCCCCAGCATTTT. The chain joins TRBV7-2 to TRBJ1-5; D ambiguous. CDR3 length equals 14 residues. Germline-derived CDR1 and CDR2 are SGHTA and FQGNSA. V shed 0 bases and J shed 2 bases, with 5 bases lying between them. Based on the CDR3 plus reference TRBV7-2 and TRBJ1-5, the full variable domain is GAGVSQSPSNKVTEKGKDVELRCDPISGHTALYWYRQSLGQGLEFLIYFQGNSAPDKSGLPSDRFSAERTGGSVSTLTIQRTQQEDSAVYLCASSLAPGNQPQHFGDGTRLSIL.

This clonotype showed up just a few times. J is TRBJ2-5 and V is TRBV7-2, with unresolved D. CDR1 SGHTA and CDR2 FQGNSA come from the germline V gene. CDR3 length: 13 residues. V shed 6 bases and J shed 5 bases, with 13 bases lying between them. CDR3 coding DNA: TGTGCCAGCAGTCCCCCCGCCATTGAGACCCAGTACTTC. This codes for CASSPPAIETQYF.

This clonotype was detected only a few times. The J gene is TRBJ1-2, the V gene TRBV27; TRBD1 is a possible D gene (5 bases). CDR1 MNHEY and CDR2 SMNVEV come from the germline V gene (reference sequence). The CDR3 loop spans 14 amino acids. The ends were cut back, 3 bases at V and 4 bases at J, with 12 bases in the middle. The CDR3 DNA is TGTGCCAGCAGTTTGTGGGGCGACAGCTATGGCTACACCTTC. The encoded protein is CASSLWGDSYGYTF.

This clonotype turned up a few times. Here the CDR3 reads CASSWALGEQFF. The CDR3 bases are TGTGCCAGCTCATGGGCCCTGGGTGAGCAGTTCTTC. This chain joins TRBV18 and TRBJ2-1; no clear D. This CDR3 contains 12 residues. V shed 5 bases and J shed 9 bases, with 11 bases lying between them. Germline V lookup: CDR1 KGHSH, CDR2 LQKENI. The whole variable domain, filled in from reference TRBV18 and TRBJ2-1, reads NAGVMQNPRHLVRRRGQEARLRCSPMKGHSHVYWYRQLPEEGLKFMVYLQKENIIDESGMPKERFSAEFPKEGPSILRIQQVVRGDSAAYFCASSWALGEQFFGPGTRLTVL.

V gene TRBV6-5 combines with J gene TRBJ1-6; D gene ambiguous. The V and J ends lost 6 bases and 2 bases respectively, with 11 bases between them. From germline, CDR1 is MNHEY and CDR2 SVGAGI. This CDR3 has 15 residues. The CDR3 spells CASSPRGPYNSPLHF. CDR3 in DNA: TGTGCCAGCAGCCCGAGAGGTCCCTATAATTCACCCCTCCACTTT.

This clonotype was observed a handful of times. V is TRBV5-1 and J is TRBJ1-4, with 7 positions matching TRBD1. Germline assignment: CDR1 SGHRS and CDR2 YFSETQ. Trimming took 4 bases from V and 2 from J; bases not matched to a gene: 14. CDR3 size: 18 residues. The CDR3 loop is CASSPTTGARVTNEKLFF. Written as DNA, the CDR3 is TGCGCCAGCAGCCCGACCACAGGGGCGCGGGTTACTAATGAAAAACTGTTTTTT.

The chain couples TRBV7-3 to TRBJ2-2; 7 nucleotides line up with TRBD1. The CDR3 spans 16 residues. With 3 bases clipped from V and 2 bases from J, the junction kept 6 bases outside the gene matches. Germline CDR1 and CDR2: SGHTA and FQGTGA. This CDR3 is CASSFVGQKNTGELFF. Here the CDR3 DNA reads TGTGCCAGCAGCTTCGTGGGACAGAAAAACACCGGGGAGCTGTTTTTT.

This clonotype showed up just a few times. The gene calls are TRBV4-2 and TRBJ2-6; a weak D match, TRBD2 (6 bases). The ends were cut back, 1 base at V and 2 bases at J, with 12 bases in the middle. The CDR3 has 17 amino acids. Germline-derived CDR1 and CDR2 are LGHNA and YNFKEQ. CDR3 coding DNA: TGTGCCAGCAGCCAAGCCGGGGGTGGGGCTGGGGCCAACGTCCTGACTTTC. Encoded protein: CASSQAGGGAGANVLTF.

This clonotype was observed a handful of times. J is TRBJ1-5 and V is TRBV15; 12 nucleotides line up with TRBD1. Germline V lookup: CDR1 LNHNV, CDR2 YYDKDF (reference sequence). The CDR3 runs to 16 residues. V lost 4 bases and J lost 3; bases outside the gene matches: 4. CDR3 amino acids: CATSIGTGGVNQPQHF. The CDR3 region has the DNA TGTGCCACCAGCATCGGGACAGGGGGCGTCAATCAGCCCCAGCATTTT.